This T cell receptor (beta chain) was captured by sequencing in a study of T cell responses to AZD1222 COVID-19 vaccine. Findings and caveats of the study: The study found Spike-specific TCR breadth and depth rose after two AZD1222 doses. CD4 TCRs linked to vaccination spanned spike, dominating at 160-218 and 743-854. Seropositive AZD1222 recipients at baseline numbered only five or six.

TCRdb's copy holds only in-frame clones and misses some; the assay was immunoSEQ multiplex PCR. The profile covers fewer than 200,000 clones, with about nine tenths appearing a single time and less than 2% taken by the ten largest. With respect to this clone: Antigen unknown.

The V end lost 5 bases, the J end lost 5 bases, and 12 bases lay between the germline ends. The CDR3 is 13 amino acids. The germline CDR1 and CDR2 sequences are MNHEY and SVGAGI. This sequence originates from an adult who received the AZD1222 COVID-19 vaccine. The material sequenced was peripheral blood, taken 28 days after the second AZD1222 dose. V and J are TRBV6-5 and TRBJ1-2; D not resolved. The CDR3 coding sequence is TGTGCCAGCAGTATCGACGGACTATATGGCTACACCTTC. Translated, it gives CASSIDGLYGYTF.